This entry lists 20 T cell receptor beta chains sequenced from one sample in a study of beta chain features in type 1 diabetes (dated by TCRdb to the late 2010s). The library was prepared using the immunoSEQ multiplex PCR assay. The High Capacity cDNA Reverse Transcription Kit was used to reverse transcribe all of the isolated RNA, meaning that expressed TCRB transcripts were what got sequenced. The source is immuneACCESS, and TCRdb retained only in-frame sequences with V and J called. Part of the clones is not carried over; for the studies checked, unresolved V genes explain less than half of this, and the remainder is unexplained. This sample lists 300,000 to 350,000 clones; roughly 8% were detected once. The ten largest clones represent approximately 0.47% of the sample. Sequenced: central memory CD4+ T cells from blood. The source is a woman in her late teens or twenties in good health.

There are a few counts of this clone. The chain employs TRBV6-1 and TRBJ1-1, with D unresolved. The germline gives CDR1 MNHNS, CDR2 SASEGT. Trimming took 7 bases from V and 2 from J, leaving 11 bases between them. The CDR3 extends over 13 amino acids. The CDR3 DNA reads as TGTGCCAGCAATAGAGAGCAAAACACTGAAGCTTTCTTT. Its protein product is CASNREQNTEAFF.

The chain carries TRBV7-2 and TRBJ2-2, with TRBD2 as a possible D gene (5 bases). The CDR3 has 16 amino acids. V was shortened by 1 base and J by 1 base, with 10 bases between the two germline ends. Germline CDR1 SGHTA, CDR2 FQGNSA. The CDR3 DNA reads TGTGCCAGCAGCTTAGTTTCGGGAAGGAACACCGGGGAGCTGTTTTTT. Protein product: CASSLVSGRNTGELFF. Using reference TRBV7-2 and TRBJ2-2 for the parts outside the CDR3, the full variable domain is GAGVSQSPSNKVTEKGKDVELRCDPISGHTALYWYRQSLGQGLEFLIYFQGNSAPDKSGLPSDRFSAERTGGSVSTLTIQRTQQEDSAVYLCASSLVSGRNTGELFFGEGSRLTVL.

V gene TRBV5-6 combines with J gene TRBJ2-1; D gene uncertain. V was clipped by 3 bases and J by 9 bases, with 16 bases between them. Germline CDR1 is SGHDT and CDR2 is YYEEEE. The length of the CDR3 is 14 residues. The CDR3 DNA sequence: TGTGCCAGCAGCTCATTGGGTGCGCGTAGTGAGCAGTTCTTC. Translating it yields CASSSLGARSEQFF.

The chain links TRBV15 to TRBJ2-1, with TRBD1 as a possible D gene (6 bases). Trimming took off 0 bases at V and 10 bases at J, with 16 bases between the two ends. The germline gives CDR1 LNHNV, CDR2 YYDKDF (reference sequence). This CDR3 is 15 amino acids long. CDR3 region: CATSRDPTNRDEQFF. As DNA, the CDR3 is TGTGCCACCAGCAGAGATCCCACGAACAGGGACGAGCAGTTCTTC. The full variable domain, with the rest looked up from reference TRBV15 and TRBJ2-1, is DAMVIQNPRYQVTQFGKPVTLSCSQTLNHNVMYWYQQKSSQAPKLLFHYYDKDFNNEADTPDNFQSRRPNTSFCFLDIRSPGLGDTAMYLCATSRDPTNRDEQFFGPGTRLTVL.

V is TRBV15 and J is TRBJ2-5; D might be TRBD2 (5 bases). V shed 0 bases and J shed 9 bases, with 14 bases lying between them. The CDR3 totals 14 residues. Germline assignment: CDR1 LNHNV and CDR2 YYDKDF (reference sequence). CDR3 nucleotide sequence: TGTGCCACCAGCAGAGATCGGGGAAGTGCGGCCCAGTACTTC. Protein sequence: CATSRDRGSAAQYF.

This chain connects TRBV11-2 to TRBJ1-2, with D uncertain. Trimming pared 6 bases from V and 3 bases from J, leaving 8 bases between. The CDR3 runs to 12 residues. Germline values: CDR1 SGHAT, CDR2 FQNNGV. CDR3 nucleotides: TGTGCCAGCAGGCTCCCCGACTATGGCTACACCTTC. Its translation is CASRLPDYGYTF. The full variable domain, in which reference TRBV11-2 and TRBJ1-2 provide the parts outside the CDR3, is EAGVAQSPRYKIIEKRQSVAFWCNPISGHATLYWYQQILGQGPKLLIQFQNNGVVDDSQLPKDRFSAERLKGVDSTLKIQPAKLEDSAVYLCASRLPDYGYTFGSGTRLTVV.

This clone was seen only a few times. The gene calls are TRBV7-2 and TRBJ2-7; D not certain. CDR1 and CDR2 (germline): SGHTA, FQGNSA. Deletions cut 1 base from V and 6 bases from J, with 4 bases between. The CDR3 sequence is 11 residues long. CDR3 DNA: TGTGCCAGCAGCTTAGTTGTCGAGCAGTACTTC. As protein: CASSLVVEQYF.

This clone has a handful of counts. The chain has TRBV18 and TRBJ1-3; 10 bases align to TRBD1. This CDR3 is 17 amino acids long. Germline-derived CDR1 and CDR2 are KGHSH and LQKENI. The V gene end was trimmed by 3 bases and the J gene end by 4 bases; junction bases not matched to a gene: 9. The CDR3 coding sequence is TGTGCCAGCTCACCTAATCGACAGGGGGCCGGCGGAAACACCATATATTTT. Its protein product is CASSPNRQGAGGNTIYF.

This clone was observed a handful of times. The CDR3, as DNA: TGTGCCAGCAGAAAGACAGGGAACTATGGCTACACCTTC. Amino acid sequence: CASRKTGNYGYTF. The chain links TRBV28 to TRBJ1-2; 7 positions match TRBD1. With 6 bases clipped from V and 2 bases from J, the junction kept 3 bases outside the gene matches. The CDR3 extends over 13 amino acids. From germline, CDR1 is MDHEN and CDR2 SYDVKM.

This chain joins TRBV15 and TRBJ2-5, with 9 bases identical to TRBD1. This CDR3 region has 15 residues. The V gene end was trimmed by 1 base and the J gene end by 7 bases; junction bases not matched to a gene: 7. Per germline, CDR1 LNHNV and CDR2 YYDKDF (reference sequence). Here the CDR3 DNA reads TGTGCCACCAGCAGAGGGGGACAGGGTTCCGGGACCCAGTACTTC. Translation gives CATSRGGQGSGTQYF.

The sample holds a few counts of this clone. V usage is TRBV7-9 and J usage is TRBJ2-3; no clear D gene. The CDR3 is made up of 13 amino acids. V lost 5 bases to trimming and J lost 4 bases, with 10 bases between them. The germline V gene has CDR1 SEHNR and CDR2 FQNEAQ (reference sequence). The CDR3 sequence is CASSDSGSDTQYF. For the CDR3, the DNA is TGTGCCAGCAGCGACTCGGGCTCAGATACGCAGTATTTT.

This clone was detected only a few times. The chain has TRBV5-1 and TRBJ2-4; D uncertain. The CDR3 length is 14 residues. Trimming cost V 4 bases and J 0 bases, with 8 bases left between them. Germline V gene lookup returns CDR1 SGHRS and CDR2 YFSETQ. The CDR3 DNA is TGCGCCAGCAGCCCAGCGTCAGCCAAAAACATTCAGTACTTC. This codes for CASSPASAKNIQYF.

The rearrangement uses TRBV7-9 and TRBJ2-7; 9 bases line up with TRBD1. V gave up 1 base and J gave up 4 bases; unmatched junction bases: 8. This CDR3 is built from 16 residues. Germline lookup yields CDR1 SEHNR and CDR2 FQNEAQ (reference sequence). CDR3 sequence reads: CASSLVGGTGSYEQYF. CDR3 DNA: TGTGCCAGCAGCTTAGTAGGCGGGACAGGGAGTTACGAGCAGTACTTC.

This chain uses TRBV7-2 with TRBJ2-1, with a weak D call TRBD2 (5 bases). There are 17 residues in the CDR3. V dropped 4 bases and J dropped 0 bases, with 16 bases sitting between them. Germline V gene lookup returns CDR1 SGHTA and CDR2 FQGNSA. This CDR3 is CASSSTTGLGSYNEQFF. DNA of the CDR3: TGTGCCAGCAGCTCTACCACCGGACTGGGCTCCTACAATGAGCAGTTCTTC.

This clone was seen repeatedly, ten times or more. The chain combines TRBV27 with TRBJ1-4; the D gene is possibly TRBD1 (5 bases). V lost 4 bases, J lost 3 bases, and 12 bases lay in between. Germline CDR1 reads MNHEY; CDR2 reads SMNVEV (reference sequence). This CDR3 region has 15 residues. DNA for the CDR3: TGTGCCAGCAGTTGGTCGGGGGTCCCTAATGAAAAACTGTTTTTT. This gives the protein CASSWSGVPNEKLFF.

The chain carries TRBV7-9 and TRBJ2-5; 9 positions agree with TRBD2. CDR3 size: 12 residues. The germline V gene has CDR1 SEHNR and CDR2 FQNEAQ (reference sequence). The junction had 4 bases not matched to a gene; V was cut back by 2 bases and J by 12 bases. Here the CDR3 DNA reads TGTGCCAGCAGCTTAATAGCGGGAGAGGAGTACTTC. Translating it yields CASSLIAGEEYF.

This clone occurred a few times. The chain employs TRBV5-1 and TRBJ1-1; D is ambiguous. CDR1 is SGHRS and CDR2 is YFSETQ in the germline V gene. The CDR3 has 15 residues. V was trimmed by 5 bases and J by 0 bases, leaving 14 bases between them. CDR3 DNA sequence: TGCGCCAGCAGTCCCCCGGTAGGAGTGAACACTGAAGCTTTCTTT. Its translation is CASSPPVGVNTEAFF.

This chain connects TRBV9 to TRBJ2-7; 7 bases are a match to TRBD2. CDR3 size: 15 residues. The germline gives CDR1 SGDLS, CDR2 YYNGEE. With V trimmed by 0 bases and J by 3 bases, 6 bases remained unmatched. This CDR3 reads CASSVDPQRGYEQYF. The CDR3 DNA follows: TGTGCCAGCAGCGTAGATCCCCAGCGGGGCTACGAGCAGTACTTC.

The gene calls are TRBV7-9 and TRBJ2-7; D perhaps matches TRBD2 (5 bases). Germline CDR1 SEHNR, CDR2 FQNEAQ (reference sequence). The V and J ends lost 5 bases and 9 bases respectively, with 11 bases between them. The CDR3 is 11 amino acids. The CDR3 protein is CASSPGNRQYF. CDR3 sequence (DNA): TGTGCCAGCAGCCCGGGAAACAGGCAGTACTTC.

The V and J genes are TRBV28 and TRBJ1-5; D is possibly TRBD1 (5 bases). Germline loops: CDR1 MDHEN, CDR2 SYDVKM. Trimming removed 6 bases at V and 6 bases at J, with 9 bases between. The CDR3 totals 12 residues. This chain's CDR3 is CASSPRAQPQHF. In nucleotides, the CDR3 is TGTGCCAGCAGCCCCAGGGCTCAGCCCCAGCATTTT.